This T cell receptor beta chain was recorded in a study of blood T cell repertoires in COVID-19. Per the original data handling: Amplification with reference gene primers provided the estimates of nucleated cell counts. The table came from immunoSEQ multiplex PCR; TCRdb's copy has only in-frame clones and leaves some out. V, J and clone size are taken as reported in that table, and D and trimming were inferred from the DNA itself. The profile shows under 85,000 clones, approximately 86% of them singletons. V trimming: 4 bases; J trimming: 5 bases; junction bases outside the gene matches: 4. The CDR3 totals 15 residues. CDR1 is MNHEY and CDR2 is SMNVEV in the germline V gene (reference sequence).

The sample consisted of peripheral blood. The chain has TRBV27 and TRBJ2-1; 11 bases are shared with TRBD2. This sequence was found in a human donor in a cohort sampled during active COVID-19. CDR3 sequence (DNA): TGTGCCAGCAGTTCCCCGGGACTAGCGGACAATGAGCAGTTCTTC. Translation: CASSSPGLADNEQFF.